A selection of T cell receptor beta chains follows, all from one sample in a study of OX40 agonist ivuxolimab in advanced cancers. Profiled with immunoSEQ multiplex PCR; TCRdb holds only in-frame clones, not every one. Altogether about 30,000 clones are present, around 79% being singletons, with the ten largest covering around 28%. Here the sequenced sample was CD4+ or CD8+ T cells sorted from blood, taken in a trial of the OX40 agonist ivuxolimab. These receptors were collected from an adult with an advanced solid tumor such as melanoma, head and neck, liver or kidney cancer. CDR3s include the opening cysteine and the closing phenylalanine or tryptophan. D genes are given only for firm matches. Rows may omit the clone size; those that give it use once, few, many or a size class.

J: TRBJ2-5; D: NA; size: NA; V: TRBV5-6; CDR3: CASSLVFETQYF; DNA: TGTGCCAGCAGCTTGGTGTTTGAGACCCAGTACTTC
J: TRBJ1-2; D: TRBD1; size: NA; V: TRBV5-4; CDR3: CASSLDRGQWNYGYTF; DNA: TGTGCCAGCAGCTTGGACAGGGGGCAGTGGAACTATGGCTACACCTTC
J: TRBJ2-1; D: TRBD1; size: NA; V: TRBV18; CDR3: CASSPRETGDEQFF; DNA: TGTGCCAGCTCACCACGGGAAACAGGGGATGAGCAGTTCTTC
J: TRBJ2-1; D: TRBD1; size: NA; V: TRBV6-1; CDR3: CASSDLGQGNEQFF; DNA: TGTGCCAGCAGTGACCTGGGACAGGGCAATGAGCAGTTCTTC
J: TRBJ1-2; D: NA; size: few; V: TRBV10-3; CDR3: CAISEDGGRVYGYTF; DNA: TGTGCCATCAGTGAGGATGGCGGCAGGGTATATGGCTACACCTTC
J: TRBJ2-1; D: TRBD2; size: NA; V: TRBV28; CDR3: CASSFLGLAGAGRSEQFF; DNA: TGTGCCAGCAGTTTTTTAGGACTAGCGGGAGCTGGGCGTAGTGAGCAGTTCTTC
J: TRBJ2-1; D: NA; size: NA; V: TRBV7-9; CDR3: CASSFPIGRALGNEQFF; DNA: TGTGCCAGCAGCTTCCCCATAGGGCGTGCTTTGGGGAATGAGCAGTTCTTC
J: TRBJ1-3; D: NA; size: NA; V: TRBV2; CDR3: CAITTAPGNTIYF; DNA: TGTGCTATAACAACGGCACCAGGAAACACCATATATTTT
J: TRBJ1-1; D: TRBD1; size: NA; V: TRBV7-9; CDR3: CASSLELQGMNTEAFF; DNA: TGTGCCAGCAGCTTAGAGTTACAGGGGATGAACACTGAAGCTTTCTTT
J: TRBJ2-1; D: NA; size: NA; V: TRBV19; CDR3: CASSIVARNEQFF; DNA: TGTGCCAGTAGTATCGTGGCTAGAAATGAGCAGTTCTTC
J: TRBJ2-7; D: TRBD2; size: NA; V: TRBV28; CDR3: CASSSLAGGWGEQYF; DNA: TGTGCCAGCAGTTCGTTAGCGGGAGGCTGGGGGGAGCAGTACTTC
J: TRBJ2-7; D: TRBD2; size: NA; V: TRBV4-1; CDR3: CASSQRRGLAVYEQYF; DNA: TGCGCCAGCAGCCAAAGGAGGGGACTAGCGGTTTACGAGCAGTACTTC
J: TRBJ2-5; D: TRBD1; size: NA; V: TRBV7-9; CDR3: CASSQTGEETQYF; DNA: TGTGCCAGCAGCCAAACAGGGGAAGAGACCCAGTACTTC
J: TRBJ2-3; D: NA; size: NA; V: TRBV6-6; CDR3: CASTYTDTQYF; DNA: TGTGCCAGCACCTACACAGATACGCAGTATTTT
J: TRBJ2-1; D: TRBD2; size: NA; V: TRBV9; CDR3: CASSPRAGTSGLSYNEQFF; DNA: TGTGCCAGCAGCCCCCGAGCCGGGACTAGCGGGCTCTCCTACAATGAGCAGTTCTTC
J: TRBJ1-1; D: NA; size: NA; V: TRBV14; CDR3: CASSQIREPSTEAFF; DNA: TGTGCCAGCAGCCAAATCCGGGAACCCTCCACTGAAGCTTTCTTT
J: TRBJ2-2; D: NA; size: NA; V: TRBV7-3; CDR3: CASSLRRGIGELFF; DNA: TGTGCCAGCAGCTTACGGCGGGGCATCGGGGAGCTGTTTTTT
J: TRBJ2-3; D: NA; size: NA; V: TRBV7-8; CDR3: CASSPNSRWPTDTQYF; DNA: TGTGCCAGCAGCCCCAATTCGAGGTGGCCCACAGATACGCAGTATTTT
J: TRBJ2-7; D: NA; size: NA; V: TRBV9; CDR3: CASSVGVDYEQYF; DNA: TGTGCCAGCAGCGTCGGCGTAGATTACGAGCAGTACTTC
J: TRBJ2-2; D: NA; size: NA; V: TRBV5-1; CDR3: CASSLQGTNTGELFF; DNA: TGCGCCAGCAGCTTACAGGGAACGAACACCGGGGAGCTGTTTTTT
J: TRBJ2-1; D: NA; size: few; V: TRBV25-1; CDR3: CASSEFGAYSYNEQFF; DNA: TGTGCCAGCAGTGAATTTGGGGCATACTCCTACAATGAGCAGTTCTTC
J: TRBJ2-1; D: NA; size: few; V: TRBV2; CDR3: CASSERGAPLYPSSYNEQFF; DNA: TGTGCCAGCAGTGAACGGGGGGCCCCTCTATACCCCAGCTCCTACAATGAGCAGTTCTTC
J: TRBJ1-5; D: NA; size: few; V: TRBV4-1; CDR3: CASSQDLGLGQPQHF; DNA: TGCGCCAGCAGCCAAGATTTGGGCTTGGGGCAGCCCCAGCATTTT
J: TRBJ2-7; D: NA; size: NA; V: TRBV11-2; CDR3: CASSLVAWDEQYF; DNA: TGTGCCAGCAGCTTAGTAGCGTGGGACGAGCAGTACTTC
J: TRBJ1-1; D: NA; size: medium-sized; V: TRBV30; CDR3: CAWSVSRTEAFF; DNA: TGTGCCTGGAGTGTAAGTCGTACTGAAGCTTTCTTT
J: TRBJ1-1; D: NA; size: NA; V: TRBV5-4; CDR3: CASRGDVPGAFF; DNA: TGTGCCAGCAGGGGGGACGTCCCTGGAGCTTTCTTT
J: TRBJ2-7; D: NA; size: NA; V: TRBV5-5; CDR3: CASSLAAAVGEQYF; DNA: TGTGCCAGCAGCTTGGCCGCAGCCGTCGGCGAGCAGTACTTC
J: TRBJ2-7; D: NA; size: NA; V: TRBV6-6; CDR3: CASSSRTGKAYEQYF; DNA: TGTGCCAGCAGTAGTCGAACAGGGAAAGCCTACGAGCAGTACTTC
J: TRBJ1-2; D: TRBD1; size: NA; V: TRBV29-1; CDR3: CSTGGQFYGYTF; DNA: TGCAGCACTGGGGGACAGTTCTATGGCTACACCTTC
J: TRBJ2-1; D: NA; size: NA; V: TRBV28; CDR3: CASSLLEAEQFF; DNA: TGTGCCAGCAGTTTATTAGAAGCTGAGCAGTTCTTC
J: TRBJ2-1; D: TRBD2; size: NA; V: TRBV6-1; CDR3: CASCEPDGGVEQFF; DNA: TGTGCCAGCTGCGAACCGGACGGGGGGGTGGAGCAGTTCTTC
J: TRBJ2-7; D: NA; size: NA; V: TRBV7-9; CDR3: CASSTILYEQYF; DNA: TGTGCCAGCAGCACCATACTCTACGAGCAGTACTTC
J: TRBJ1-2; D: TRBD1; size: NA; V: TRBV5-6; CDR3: CASSSRGTVKPGYTF; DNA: TGTGCCAGCAGCTCGAGAGGGACAGTGAAACCTGGCTACACCTTC
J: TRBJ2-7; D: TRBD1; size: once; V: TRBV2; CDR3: CASKPERTGAYEQYF; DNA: TGTGCCAGCAAACCGGAACGGACAGGGGCCTACGAGCAGTACTTC
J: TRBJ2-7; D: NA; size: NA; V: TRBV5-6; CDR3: CASSLAFDIGWGEQYF; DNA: TGTGCCAGCAGCTTGGCCTTTGACATAGGGTGGGGCGAGCAGTACTTC
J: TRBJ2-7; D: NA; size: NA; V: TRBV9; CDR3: CASSVIDGSYEQYF; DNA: TGTGCCAGCAGCGTTATAGACGGTTCCTACGAGCAGTACTTC